The clone carrying this T cell receptor (beta chain) was observed many times. Its specificity is unknown. This sample was included in a study of T cells in Graves' hyperthyroidism and ophthalmopathy. Study findings and constraints: Ophthalmopathy and stable hyperthyroidism were told apart by a 13 V-J model. Blood also contained most expanded thyroid clonotypes above 0.001.

V was pared by 5 bases and J by 0 bases, with 11 bases between. CDR3 length equals 15 residues. Germline V gene sequence: CDR1 SNHLY, CDR2 FYNNEI. Regions amplified from RNA transcripts were the TCR beta CDR3 regions. HTBI primers were employed in a first-round RT-PCR of the TCR CDR3. TCRdb ran MiXCR on the multiplex PCR reads and lists one entry per CDR3 protein. Among approximately 530,000 distinct CDR3 sequences listed, around 17% were seen once. The rearrangement uses TRBV2 and TRBJ2-4; D gene unclear. The sequencing sample was made of blood. This TCR came from a woman aged 18-35 years with Graves' hyperthyroidism. The CDR3 region has the DNA TGTGCCAGCAGTCCCCAAGTTATAGCCAAAAACATTCAGTACTTC. Translation gives CASSPQVIAKNIQYF.